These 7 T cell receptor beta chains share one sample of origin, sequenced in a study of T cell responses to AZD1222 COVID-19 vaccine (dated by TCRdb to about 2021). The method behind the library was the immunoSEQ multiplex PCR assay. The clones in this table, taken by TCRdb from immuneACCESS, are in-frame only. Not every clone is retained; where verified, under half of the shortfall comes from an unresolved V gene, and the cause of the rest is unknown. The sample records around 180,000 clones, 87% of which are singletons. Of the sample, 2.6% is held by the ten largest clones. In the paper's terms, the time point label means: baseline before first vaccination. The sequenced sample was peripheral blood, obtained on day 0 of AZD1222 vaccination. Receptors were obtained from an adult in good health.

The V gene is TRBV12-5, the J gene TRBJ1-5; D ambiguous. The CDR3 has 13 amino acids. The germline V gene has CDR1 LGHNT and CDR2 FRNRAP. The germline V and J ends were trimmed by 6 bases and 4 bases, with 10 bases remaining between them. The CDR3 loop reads CASGDPFNQPQHF. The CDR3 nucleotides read TGTGCTAGTGGGGACCCTTTTAATCAGCCCCAGCATTTT.

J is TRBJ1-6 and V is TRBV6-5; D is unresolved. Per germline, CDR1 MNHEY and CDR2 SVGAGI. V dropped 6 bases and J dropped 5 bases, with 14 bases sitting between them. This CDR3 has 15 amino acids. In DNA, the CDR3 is TGTGCCAGCAGCGCCCTCCATTGGGATAATTCACCCCTCCACTTT. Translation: CASSALHWDNSPLHF.

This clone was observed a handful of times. CDR3 coding DNA: TGTGCCAGCTCTAGGACAGCCTACTATGGCTACACCTTC. Translation: CASSRTAYYGYTF. V and J are TRBV6-5 and TRBJ1-2; tentatively, D is TRBD1 (6 bases). The germline V gene encodes CDR1 MNHEY and CDR2 SVGAGI. Trimming took off 8 bases at V and 3 bases at J, with 13 bases between the two ends. The CDR3 totals 13 residues.

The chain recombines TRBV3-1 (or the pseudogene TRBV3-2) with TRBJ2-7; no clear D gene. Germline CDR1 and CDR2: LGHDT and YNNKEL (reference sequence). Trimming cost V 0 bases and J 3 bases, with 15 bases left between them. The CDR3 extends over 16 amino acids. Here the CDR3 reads CASSQDPPGRRYEQYF. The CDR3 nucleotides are TGTGCCAGCAGCCAAGACCCTCCCGGCCGCCGCTACGAGCAGTACTTC.

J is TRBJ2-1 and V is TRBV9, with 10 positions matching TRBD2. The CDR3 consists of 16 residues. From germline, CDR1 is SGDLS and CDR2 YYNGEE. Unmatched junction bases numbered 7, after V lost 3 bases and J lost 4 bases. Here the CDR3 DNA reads TGTGCCAGCAGCGCCATCACTAGCGGGATATACAATGAGCAGTTCTTC. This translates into CASSAITSGIYNEQFF. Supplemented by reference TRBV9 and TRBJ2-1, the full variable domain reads DSGVTQTPKHLITATGQRVTLRCSPRSGDLSVYWYQQSLDQGLQFLIQYYNGEERAKGNILERFSAQQFPDLHSELNLSSLELGDSALYFCASSAITSGIYNEQFFGPGTRLTVL.

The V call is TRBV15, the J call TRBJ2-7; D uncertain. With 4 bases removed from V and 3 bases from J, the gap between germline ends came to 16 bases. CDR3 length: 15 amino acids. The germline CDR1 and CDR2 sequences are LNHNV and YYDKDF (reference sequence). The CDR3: CATSNRRQAIYEQYF. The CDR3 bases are TGTGCCACCAGCAACAGACGTCAAGCAATCTACGAGCAGTACTTC.

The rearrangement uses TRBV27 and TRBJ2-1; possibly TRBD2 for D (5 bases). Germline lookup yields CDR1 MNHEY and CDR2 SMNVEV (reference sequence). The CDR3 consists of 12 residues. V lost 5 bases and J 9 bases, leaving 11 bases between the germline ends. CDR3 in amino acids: CASSRTRFEQFF. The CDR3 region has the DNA TGTGCCAGCAGTCGCACTAGATTTGAGCAGTTCTTC.